This T cell receptor beta chain was recorded in a study of T cell responses to AZD1222 COVID-19 vaccine. About this clone: The antigen is undetermined.

Assay: immunoSEQ multiplex PCR; the TCRdb copy retains only in-frame clones and omits some. The repertoire holds tens of thousands of clones, with 85% as singletons. This CDR3 is built from 18 residues. The junction had 17 bases not matched to a gene; V was cut back by 6 bases and J by 2 bases. Germline CDR1 and CDR2: MNHEY and SVGEGT. Study-wide results and limits: Donors, mostly white British, included more females; clonal diversity was possibly underestimated. Unmutated regions of variants are reportedly targeted by nearly half of spike-specific TCRs.

V is TRBV6-2 or TRBV6-3 and J is TRBJ2-7, with TRBD1 matching over 9 bases. This material consisted of peripheral blood, taken on day 0 of AZD1222 vaccination. The source of this sequence is an adult in good health. In DNA, the CDR3 is TGTGCCAGCAGCTTCGTCCCGGGACAGGGACGGAACGCCTACGAGCAGTACTTC. It yields the protein CASSFVPGQGRNAYEQYF.